The clone carrying this TCR beta chain turned up a few times. What it binds is unknown. Amplification yielded TCR beta CDR3 regions, with RNA transcripts as the source. Using the HTBI primer set, a first-round RT-PCR was run on the TCR CDR3. TCRdb itself ran the multiplex PCR reads through MiXCR, one entry per CDR3 protein. The sample has 450,000 to 600,000 distinct CDR3 sequences; 14% are singletons. Hyperthyroidism had been newly diagnosed in patients aged 18 to 65, and its duration was under 2 months. The data were taken from a study of T cells in Graves' hyperthyroidism and ophthalmopathy. Overall study findings and caveats: Most thyroid clonotypes expanded above 0.001 appeared in blood too.

The CDR3 loop spans 15 amino acids. The germline CDR1 and CDR2 sequences are MNHNS and SASEGT. With 10 bases removed from V and 3 bases from J, the gap between germline ends came to 19 bases. This rearrangement joins TRBV6-1 to TRBJ1-5, with D perhaps matching TRBD1 (5 bases). This TCR came from a woman between 35 and 50 years old with Graves' hyperthyroidism. The sample comprised blood. The CDR3 coding sequence is TGTGCCACACTAGCGCAGGGACTTTTCAATCAGCCCCAGCATTTT. Protein product: CATLAQGLFNQPQHF.